The 18 T cell receptor beta chains below all came from one sample that was sequenced in a study of blood T cell repertoires in COVID-19 (TCRdb year 2020). Library construction relied on the immunoSEQ multiplex PCR assay. The clones in this table, taken by TCRdb from immuneACCESS, are in-frame only. Not every clone is retained; where verified, under half of the shortfall comes from an unresolved V gene, and the cause of the rest is unknown. In this sample the table shows some 50,000 clones, around 80% of which occur a single time. The top ten clonotypes cover roughly 8.2% of the sample. The sequenced sample consisted of peripheral blood. These receptors all come from a man at least 80 years old in a cohort sampled during active COVID-19.

This clone is a singleton in its sample. The chain couples TRBV7-2 to TRBJ2-7, with 8 bases lining up with TRBD2. Germline V CDR1 and CDR2: SGHTA, FQGNSA. Trimming took 1 base from V and 5 from J; bases not matched to a gene: 7. CDR3 length: 15 residues. The CDR3 coding sequence is TGTGCCAGCAGCTTAGTATCGAGCGGGAGAGACGAGCAGTACTTC. Residues: CASSLVSSGRDEQYF.

V is TRBV28 and J is TRBJ1-5, with 8 bases identical to TRBD1. The CDR3 runs to 16 residues. With 3 bases clipped from V and 5 bases from J, the junction kept 9 bases outside the gene matches. The germline V gene encodes CDR1 MDHEN and CDR2 SYDVKM. The CDR3 nucleotides are TGTGCCAGCAGTTTCCCCGGACAGGGCCCTGATCAGCCCCAGCATTTT. Translation: CASSFPGQGPDQPQHF.

The V call is TRBV30, the J call TRBJ2-1; 7 bases match TRBD1. There are 14 residues in the CDR3. J lost 7 bases, V lost 1 base, and 7 bases had no gene match. CDR1 is GTSNPN, CDR2 SVGIG, per germline (reference sequence). The DNA for the CDR3 is TGTGCCTGGAGTGGAGGACAGGTGCCAAATGAGCAGTTCTTC. Translating it yields CAWSGGQVPNEQFF.

The V gene is TRBV5-5, the J gene TRBJ1-2, with D possibly being TRBD1 (5 bases). V was pared by 4 bases and J by 7 bases, with 14 bases between. The CDR3 has 13 amino acids. Germline lookup yields CDR1 SGHKS and CDR2 YYEKEE (reference sequence). The CDR3 is CASSPNQGFGYTF. CDR3 bases: TGTGCCAGCAGCCCCAATCAGGGCTTTGGCTACACCTTC.

The chain combines TRBV3-1 (or the pseudogene TRBV3-2) with TRBJ1-1; D perhaps matches TRBD1 (6 bases). Per germline, CDR1 LGHDT and CDR2 YNNKEL (reference sequence). Trimming left V 1 base short and J 6 bases short, with 12 bases between. The length of the CDR3 is 14 residues. The CDR3 sequence is CASSQGGSGAEAFF. CDR3 nucleotide sequence: TGTGCCAGCAGCCAAGGAGGTTCAGGGGCTGAAGCTTTCTTT.

In its sample, this clone was seen once. This chain joins TRBV4-3 and TRBJ2-1; D is perhaps TRBD2 (6 bases). This CDR3 region has 16 residues. The V end was cut by 0 bases, the J end by 2 bases, with 11 bases between. CDR1 is LGHNA, CDR2 YSLEER, per germline. Here the CDR3 DNA reads TGCGCCAGCAGCCAAGAAATTAGCGGAACCTACAATGAGCAGTTCTTC. Translation: CASSQEISGTYNEQFF.

The V call is TRBV5-1, the J call TRBJ2-6; 8 bases map to TRBD1. With V trimmed by 1 base and J by 4 bases, 7 bases remained unmatched. The CDR3 consists of 17 residues. Germline lookup yields CDR1 SGHRS and CDR2 YFSETQ. In nucleotides, the CDR3 is TGCGCCAGCAGCTTGACAGGGGGTTTGGGAGGGGCCAACGTCCTGACTTTC. Its translation: CASSLTGGLGGANVLTF.

This chain uses TRBV6-2 or TRBV6-3 with TRBJ2-1; perhaps TRBD1 as D (5 bases). CDR1 is MNHEY, CDR2 SVGEGT, per germline. The CDR3 contains 15 residues. Trimming cost V 4 bases and J 6 bases, with 16 bases left between them. As DNA, the CDR3 is TGTGCCAGCAGTTCATACAAGGGGTTCTTCAATGAGCAGTTCTTC. Encoded protein: CASSSYKGFFNEQFF.

This clone was recorded once. The CDR3 spells CASSEGRQAVIGYTF. The CDR3 DNA reads as TGTGCCAGCAGCGAGGGAAGACAGGCGGTAATTGGCTACACCTTC. J is TRBJ1-2 and V is TRBV28; D possibly corresponds to TRBD1 (6 bases). This CDR3 region has 15 residues. V was cut by 6 bases and J by 7 bases, with 21 bases left in between. Germline-derived CDR1 and CDR2 are MDHEN and SYDVKM.

This clone was picked up a small number of times. The DNA of the CDR3 is TGTGCCAGCAGCCTATCTCAACGGGGGGGATCTGGAAACACCATATATTTT. This gives the protein CASSLSQRGGSGNTIYF. The chain recombines TRBV9 with TRBJ1-3, with D possibly TRBD1 on 5 matching bases. V was trimmed by 4 bases and J by 1 base, leaving 18 bases between them. Per the germline V gene, CDR1 is SGDLS and CDR2 is YYNGEE. The CDR3 is 17 amino acids. Supplemented by reference TRBV9 and TRBJ1-3, the full variable domain reads DSGVTQTPKHLITATGQRVTLRCSPRSGDLSVYWYQQSLDQGLQFLIQYYNGEERAKGNILERFSAQQFPDLHSELNLSSLELGDSALYFCASSLSQRGGSGNTIYFGEGSWLTVV.

The CDR3 DNA reads TGCGCCAGCAGCTTCGGGACAGGAGACAATGAGCAGTTCTTC. Its translation: CASSFGTGDNEQFF. V usage is TRBV5-1 and J usage is TRBJ2-1, with 8 bases lining up with TRBD1. This CDR3 has 14 residues. Germline V gene data show CDR1 as SGHRS and CDR2 as YFSETQ. Losses at the gene ends were 2 bases for V and 5 bases for J; bases not matched to a gene: 3.

The rearrangement links TRBV9 to TRBJ2-7, with 8 nucleotides matching TRBD2. CDR1 and CDR2 from the germline V gene are SGDLS and YYNGEE. V shed 3 bases and J 5 bases; nucleotides not matched to a gene: 7. This CDR3 contains 14 residues. CDR3: CASSATAGLDEQYF. CDR3 DNA: TGTGCCAGCAGCGCGACCGCGGGACTAGACGAGCAGTACTTC.

The DNA for the CDR3 is TGTGCCAGTAGTTACCGGGATAATGAGCAGTTCTTC. This codes for CASSYRDNEQFF. The chain links TRBV19 to TRBJ2-1; the D gene is possibly TRBD2 (5 bases). Deletions cut 5 bases from V and 7 bases from J, with 9 bases between. The CDR3 loop spans 12 amino acids. Germline V gene lookup returns CDR1 LNHDA and CDR2 SQIVND (reference sequence).

The CDR3 coding sequence is TGTGCCAGCAGCCATATAGGGGTTAACTATGGCTACACCTTC. It yields the protein CASSHIGVNYGYTF. J is TRBJ1-2 and V is TRBV7-9, with a weak D call TRBD1 (5 bases). Trimming took off 5 bases at V and 1 base at J, with 11 bases between the two ends. The CDR3 covers 14 residues. The germline V gene has CDR1 SEHNR and CDR2 FQNEAQ (reference sequence).

The CDR3 here is CASSLGGQPNQPQHF. CDR3 sequence (DNA): TGTGCCAGCAGCCTGGGGGGACAGCCTAATCAGCCCCAGCATTTT. This sequence joins TRBV7-2 and TRBJ1-5; TRBD1 matches at 7 bases. The CDR3 contains 15 residues. Unmatched junction bases numbered 8, after V lost 5 bases and J lost 4 bases. Germline values: CDR1 SGHTA, CDR2 FQGNSA.

The CDR3 DNA is TGTGCCAGCAGCACTGCCGGGACAGGGAGCTACGAGCAGTACTTC. It is translated as CASSTAGTGSYEQYF. The V and J genes are TRBV7-9 and TRBJ2-7; TRBD1 agrees at 9 bases. J gave up 3 bases and V 5 bases, and 8 bases lay outside the gene matches. This CDR3 comprises 15 residues. Germline V gene data show CDR1 as SEHNR and CDR2 as FQNEAQ (reference sequence).

CDR3 nucleotide sequence: TGCGCCAGCAGCCAAACAGGGGCAGATACGCAGTATTTT. This codes for CASSQTGADTQYF. The rearrangement joins TRBV4-1 to TRBJ2-3; 7 bases line up with TRBD1. The CDR3 is 13 amino acids. V gave up 2 bases and J gave up 4 bases; unmatched junction bases: 0. The V gene's germline CDR1 is MGHRA and CDR2 YSYEKL.

This chain links TRBV5-8 with TRBJ2-7; 14 nucleotides agree with TRBD2. The germline V gene encodes CDR1 SGHTS and CDR2 YDEGEE. There are 17 residues in the CDR3. Trimming at V came to 5 bases and at J to 2 bases, leaving 9 bases not matched to a gene. The CDR3 DNA is TGTGCCAGCAGATTTAGGACTAGCGGGAGGCGTACCTACGAGCAGTACTTC. This codes for CASRFRTSGRRTYEQYF.